The 27 T cell receptor beta chains in this list originate from one sample, sequenced in a study of shared clonotypes between healthy human individuals. CD45RO-negative cells were positively selected for CCR7, leaving out terminally differentiated effector memory CD45RA+ cells. The table came from immunoSEQ multiplex PCR; TCRdb's copy has only in-frame clones and leaves some out. The data contain millions of clones, about 93% of them singletons. Specimen: naive CD8+ T cells from PBMCs. The receptors were sampled from a man aged 18 to 29 in good health. Some clones in this sample may be carry-over from other donors' samples.

The chain links TRBV29-1 to TRBJ2-1; 7 nucleotides match TRBD1. CDR3 length: 14 residues. Per the germline V gene, CDR1 is SQVTM and CDR2 is ANQGSEA. With V trimmed by 4 bases and J by 3 bases, 6 bases remained unmatched. For the CDR3, the DNA is TGCAGCGTTGTCCCGGGACAGCACTACAATGAGCAGTTCTTC. As protein: CSVVPGQHYNEQFF.

The gene calls are TRBV19 and TRBJ2-7; 11 bases map to TRBD2. The CDR3 is made up of 15 amino acids. CDR1 is LNHDA, CDR2 SQIVND, per germline (reference sequence). Trimming at V came to 5 bases and at J to 4 bases, leaving 7 bases not matched to a gene. The CDR3 DNA sequence: TGTGCCAGTAGTGCCCTAGCGGGAGGAGCATACGAGCAGTACTTC. Protein product: CASSALAGGAYEQYF.

The chain has TRBV7-8 and TRBJ2-7; TRBD2 matches at 13 bases. CDR1 is SGHVS, CDR2 FQNEAQ, per germline. This CDR3 spans 18 amino acids. After removal of 5 bases from V and 5 bases from J, the junction contained 15 bases not matched to a gene. The CDR3 spells CASSPVTSGRPTRDEQYF. In DNA form, the CDR3 reads TGTGCCAGCAGCCCGGTGACTAGCGGGAGGCCTACGAGGGACGAGCAGTACTTC.

The chain carries TRBV4-3 and TRBJ2-7; the D is unclear. Germline CDR1 is LGHNA and CDR2 is YSLEER. V lost 4 bases, J lost 3 bases, and 10 bases lay in between. CDR3 length: 13 residues. The CDR3 DNA is TGCGCCAGCAGCCCCGGAGAAGGCTACGAGCAGTACTTC. This translates into CASSPGEGYEQYF.

This chain joins TRBV6-5 and TRBJ1-1; D is ambiguous. Trimming removed 11 bases from V and 3 bases from J, with 13 bases in between. Germline V lookup: CDR1 MNHEY, CDR2 SVGAGI. There are 12 residues in the CDR3. CDR3 DNA: TGTGCCGCCCGCCGGGGTGACACTGAAGCTTTCTTT. Translating it yields CAARRGDTEAFF.

The V call is TRBV14, the J call TRBJ2-7; unclear D gene. The CDR3 has 15 residues. Germline assignment: CDR1 SGHDN and CDR2 FVKESK. V dropped 1 base and J dropped 4 bases, with 14 bases sitting between them. The CDR3 is CASSQATSGFYEQYF. CDR3 DNA sequence: TGTGCCAGCAGCCAAGCTACCAGTGGGTTTTACGAGCAGTACTTC. Variable domain in full (rest from reference TRBV14 and TRBJ2-7): EAGVTQFPSHSVIEKGQTVTLRCDPISGHDNLYWYRRVMGKEIKFLLHFVKESKQDESGMPNNRFLAERTGGTYSTLKVQPAELEDSGVYFCASSQATSGFYEQYFGPGTRLTVT.

The J gene is TRBJ2-1, the V gene TRBV7-9, with 12 nucleotides matching TRBD2. The CDR3 consists of 17 residues. The ends lost 5 bases at V and 5 bases at J; junction bases unmatched: 10. The V gene's germline CDR1 is SEHNR and CDR2 FQNEAQ (reference sequence). This CDR3 reads CASSQPPSGRANNEQFF. DNA of the CDR3: TGTGCCAGCAGCCAACCGCCTAGCGGGAGGGCCAACAATGAGCAGTTCTTC. Full variable domain (rest looked up from reference TRBV7-9 and TRBJ2-1): DTGVSQNPRHKITKRGQNVTFRCDPISEHNRLYWYRQTLGQGPEFLTYFQNEAQLEKSRLLSDRFSAERPKGSFSTLEIQRTEQGDSAMYLCASSQPPSGRANNEQFFGPGTRLTVL.

The chain uses TRBV7-2 and TRBJ2-7, with D possibly being TRBD1 (5 bases). The CDR3 extends over 16 amino acids. The V gene's germline CDR1 is SGHTA and CDR2 FQGNSA. V lost 2 bases and J 0 bases, leaving 14 bases between the germline ends. Written as DNA, the CDR3 is TGTGCCAGCAGCTTAAAATTCCGACAGAACTCCTACGAGCAGTACTTC. As protein: CASSLKFRQNSYEQYF. Together with reference TRBV7-2 and TRBJ2-7, the CDR3 gives the full variable domain: GAGVSQSPSNKVTEKGKDVELRCDPISGHTALYWYRQSLGQGLEFLIYFQGNSAPDKSGLPSDRFSAERTGGSVSTLTIQRTQQEDSAVYLCASSLKFRQNSYEQYFGPGTRLTVT.

The chain recombines TRBV7-9 with TRBJ1-2; 8 nucleotides align to TRBD1. This CDR3 has 16 residues. The junction had 5 bases not matched to a gene; V was cut back by 2 bases and J by 0 bases. Looked up from germline, CDR1 is SEHNR and CDR2 is FQNEAQ (reference sequence). The CDR3, as DNA: TGTGCCAGCAGCTTACGGGACAGGATGACTAACTATGGCTACACCTTC. This translates into CASSLRDRMTNYGYTF. Variable domain in full (rest from reference TRBV7-9 and TRBJ1-2): DTGVSQNPRHKITKRGQNVTFRCDPISEHNRLYWYRQTLGQGPEFLTYFQNEAQLEKSRLLSDRFSAERPKGSFSTLEIQRTEQGDSAMYLCASSLRDRMTNYGYTFGSGTRLTVV.

The J gene is TRBJ1-2, the V gene TRBV27; D not certain. Trimming pared 0 bases from V and 4 bases from J, leaving 12 bases between. The CDR3 consists of 15 residues. Looked up from germline, CDR1 is MNHEY and CDR2 is SMNVEV (reference sequence). CDR3 DNA: TGTGCCAGCAGTTTATCAATTTTGGGCATCTATGGCTACACCTTC. Residues: CASSLSILGIYGYTF.

The chain uses TRBV7-9 and TRBJ2-1, with 10 bases that match TRBD2. The CDR3 is 18 residues long. Losses at the gene ends were 0 bases for V and 1 base for J; bases not matched to a gene: 6. Per germline, CDR1 SEHNR and CDR2 FQNEAQ (reference sequence). For the CDR3, the DNA is TGTGCCAGCAGCTTAGCGGGCGATAGCGGGAGGTCCTACAATGAGCAGTTCTTC. The encoded protein is CASSLAGDSGRSYNEQFF.

The rearrangement uses TRBV19 and TRBJ2-3; 8 nucleotides match TRBD2. The J segment lost 2 bases and the V segment lost 0 bases, leaving 7 bases of the junction unmatched. Germline V gene data show CDR1 as LNHDA and CDR2 as SQIVND (reference sequence). The CDR3 spans 17 residues. CDR3 in amino acids: CASSIDRAGGLTDTQYF. CDR3 sequence (DNA): TGTGCCAGTAGTATAGATCGTGCGGGAGGTCTCACAGATACGCAGTATTTT.

This clone has a single count. The gene calls are TRBV4-3 and TRBJ2-7; D might be TRBD1 (5 bases). Germline V lookup: CDR1 LGHNA, CDR2 YSLEER. This CDR3 has 15 residues. With 2 bases removed from V and 1 base from J, the gap between germline ends came to 12 bases. The CDR3: CASSQFQGLSYEQYF. CDR3 sequence (DNA): TGCGCCAGCAGCCAATTCCAGGGTTTGTCCTACGAGCAGTACTTC.

This clone was counted a single time. This chain links TRBV5-6 with TRBJ2-7; the match to TRBD1 covers 7 bases. Per the germline V gene, CDR1 is SGHDT and CDR2 is YYEEEE. The ends lost 0 bases at V and 5 bases at J; junction bases unmatched: 11. The CDR3 spans 16 residues. The CDR3 sequence is CASSLAVLEGADEQYF. For the CDR3, the DNA is TGTGCCAGCAGCTTGGCCGTCCTTGAGGGGGCGGACGAGCAGTACTTC.

The CDR3 bases are TGTGCCAGCAGTGAATCGGACAGGGGGCTCTACGAGCAGTACTTC. Translated, it gives CASSESDRGLYEQYF. The chain uses TRBV6-1 and TRBJ2-7; 11 bases agree with TRBD1. Trimming at V came to 2 bases and at J to 3 bases, leaving 3 bases not matched to a gene. Germline V lookup: CDR1 MNHNS, CDR2 SASEGT. The CDR3 loop spans 15 amino acids.

The CDR3 region has the DNA TGTGCCAGAAGCGAGAACCGGGACAGGGATAACACCGGGGAGCTGTTTTTT. This sequence encodes CARSENRDRDNTGELFF. V gene TRBV5-3 combines with J gene TRBJ2-2; 9 bases fit TRBD1. TRBV5-3 is given ORF status, its function remaining uncertain. The junction had 9 bases not matched to a gene; V was cut back by 4 bases and J by 2 bases. CDR3 length equals 17 residues.

This clone occurred once. This rearrangement joins TRBV6-6 to TRBJ2-7; D is unresolved. CDR1 MNHNY and CDR2 SVGAGI come from the germline V gene (reference sequence). V was shortened by 6 bases and J by 5 bases, with 11 bases between the two germline ends. The CDR3 length is 12 residues. For the CDR3, the DNA is TGTGCCAGCAGCCACGTTAGGGACGAGCAGTACTTC. Translation gives CASSHVRDEQYF.

The J gene is TRBJ1-2, the V gene TRBV14; D is uncertain. Germline V CDR1 and CDR2: SGHDN, FVKESK. Trimming removed 1 base from V and 0 bases from J, with 6 bases in between. The CDR3 spans 14 residues. DNA of the CDR3: TGTGCCAGCAGCCAAGGTCGGACTAACTATGGCTACACCTTC. This translates into CASSQGRTNYGYTF. Together with reference TRBV14 and TRBJ1-2, the CDR3 gives the full variable domain: EAGVTQFPSHSVIEKGQTVTLRCDPISGHDNLYWYRRVMGKEIKFLLHFVKESKQDESGMPNNRFLAERTGGTYSTLKVQPAELEDSGVYFCASSQGRTNYGYTFGSGTRLTVV.

This clone came up a few times. The same CDR3 arises from other DNA sequences in this sample as well. V and J are TRBV9 and TRBJ2-2, with D uncertain. CDR1 is SGDLS, CDR2 YYNGEE, per germline. Trimming shortened V by 3 bases and J by 3 bases, and 3 bases separated the two germline ends. The CDR3 runs to 12 residues. The CDR3, as DNA: TGTGCCAGCAGCGGGGACACCGGGGAGCTGTTTTTT. It encodes CASSGDTGELFF.

The chain's CDR3 is CASSEQGSPPTGELFF. CDR3 nucleotides: TGTGCCAGCAGCGAACAGGGGTCCCCTCCCACCGGGGAGCTGTTTTTT. The chain is built from TRBV27 and TRBJ2-2, with 7 bases matching TRBD1. The CDR3 contains 16 residues. The V gene end was trimmed by 6 bases and the J gene end by 4 bases; junction bases not matched to a gene: 11. Germline V gene lookup returns CDR1 MNHEY and CDR2 SMNVEV (reference sequence).

On this clone itself: The sample has other DNA sequences that encode this CDR3 too. The gene calls are TRBV27 and TRBJ2-7; D is undetermined. The CDR3 runs to 13 residues. Trimming shortened V by 0 bases and J by 6 bases, and 9 bases separated the two germline ends. Germline lookup yields CDR1 MNHEY and CDR2 SMNVEV (reference sequence). The CDR3 protein is CASSLSRFGEQYF. As DNA, the CDR3 is TGTGCCAGCAGTTTATCGAGATTCGGCGAGCAGTACTTC.

The chain recombines TRBV10-2 with TRBJ2-7; 9 positions agree with TRBD1. V lost 8 bases and J lost 0; bases outside the gene matches: 8. Germline lookup yields CDR1 WSHSY and CDR2 SAAADI. There are 15 residues in the CDR3. The chain's CDR3 is CASGPRDRVSYEQYF. CDR3 nucleotide sequence: TGCGCCAGCGGCCCCCGGGACAGGGTCTCCTACGAGCAGTACTTC.

CDR3 amino acids: CASSSPGGGQGANVLTF. The CDR3 DNA is TGTGCCAGCAGTTCCCCGGGCGGGGGACAAGGGGCCAACGTCCTGACTTTC. V is TRBV28 and J is TRBJ2-6; the D gene is possibly TRBD2 (7 bases). Per the germline V gene, CDR1 is MDHEN and CDR2 is SYDVKM. The CDR3 runs to 17 residues. V was shortened by 4 bases and J by 4 bases, with 17 bases between the two germline ends.

The chain uses TRBV6-5 and TRBJ1-5; D gene uncertain. The V end lost 2 bases, the J end lost 5 bases, and 10 bases lay between the germline ends. The CDR3 spans 14 residues. Looked up from germline, CDR1 is MNHEY and CDR2 is SVGAGI. CDR3 coding DNA: TGTGCCAGCAGTTACGCGTCAGGATATCAGCCCCAGCATTTT. It translates to CASSYASGYQPQHF.

This rearrangement joins TRBV11-2 to TRBJ2-7; 9 bases align to TRBD2. V was clipped by 10 bases and J by 6 bases; unmatched bases: 22. This CDR3 is built from 17 residues. In germline, CDR1 is SGHAT, CDR2 FQNNGV. The CDR3 is CATRDSGSFGLTSEQYF. The CDR3, as DNA: TGTGCCACCCGGGATAGCGGGAGTTTTGGTTTGACGTCCGAGCAGTACTTC.

As concerns this clone: The same CDR3 arises from other DNA sequences in this sample as well. This chain connects TRBV7-9 to TRBJ1-1; TRBD1 matches at 7 bases. CDR1 and CDR2 from the germline V gene are SEHNR and FQNEAQ (reference sequence). This CDR3 comprises 14 residues. With 3 bases clipped from V and 10 bases from J, the junction kept 11 bases outside the gene matches. This CDR3 reads CASSFSGTAWLAFF. CDR3 in DNA: TGTGCCAGCAGCTTTAGCGGGACAGCGTGGTTAGCTTTCTTT.

CDR3 amino acids: CASSLSKLPGELFF. CDR3 nucleotide sequence: TGTGCCAGCAGTTTATCGAAATTACCCGGGGAGCTGTTTTTT. The chain recombines TRBV27 with TRBJ2-2; the D is unclear. Germline V lookup: CDR1 MNHEY, CDR2 SMNVEV (reference sequence). With 0 bases removed from V and 6 bases from J, the gap between germline ends came to 8 bases. CDR3 length: 14 amino acids.